Below, 27 T cell receptor beta chains from the same sample are listed, as sequenced in a study of T-cell reconstitution after alpha-beta-depleted transplantation in children. Preparing the TCRbeta library involved the use of unique molecular identifiers. TCRdb processed the PCR reads anew with MiXCR; each CDR3 protein has one entry. The sample lists around 90,000 distinct CDR3 sequences; 15% were seen once. This material consisted of PBMCs, mostly from graft donor cells, taken 180 days after TCRalphabeta/CD19-depleted stem cell transplant. The receptors stem from a male patient between 2 and 10 years old who had a stem cell transplant for acute lymphoblastic leukemia, so the T cells may come from the graft donor.

This clonotype was picked up a small number of times. The V and J genes are TRBV20-1 and TRBJ2-3; 8 bases are shared with TRBD1. Looked up from germline, CDR1 is DFQATT and CDR2 is SNEGSKA (reference sequence). After removal of 7 bases from V and 2 bases from J, the junction contained 8 bases not matched to a gene. This CDR3 spans 14 amino acids. The CDR3 region is CSVPGQVFTDTQYF. As DNA, the CDR3 is TGCAGTGTTCCGGGACAGGTCTTCACAGATACGCAGTATTTT.

The chain is built from TRBV7-2 and TRBJ1-6; possibly TRBD1 for D (5 bases). The length of the CDR3 is 16 residues. Trimming pared 3 bases from V and 6 bases from J, leaving 15 bases between. Germline CDR1 SGHTA, CDR2 FQGNSA. CDR3 in amino acids: CASSFHSRDGNSPLHF. The CDR3 region has the DNA TGTGCCAGCAGCTTCCATTCCCGGGACGGTAATTCACCCCTCCACTTT.

This clonotype was seen a few times. V gene TRBV5-1 combines with J gene TRBJ1-3, with D possibly matching TRBD1 (5 bases). V lost 0 bases to trimming and J lost 0 bases, with 13 bases between them. CDR1 SGHRS and CDR2 YFSETQ come from the germline V gene. The CDR3 totals 17 residues. The CDR3 sequence is CASSLDFSGNSGNTIYF. The CDR3 nucleotides read TGCGCCAGCAGCTTGGACTTTTCAGGGAACTCTGGAAACACCATATATTTT.

This clonotype was picked up many times. The chain combines TRBV5-5 with TRBJ2-1; 9 nucleotides match TRBD1. The CDR3 runs 15 residues. Germline CDR1 and CDR2: SGHKS and YYEKEE (reference sequence). V trimming: 5 bases; J trimming: 7 bases; junction bases outside the gene matches: 10. The CDR3: CASRTTGTGLNEQFF. The CDR3 coding sequence is TGTGCCAGCAGGACTACCGGGACAGGGTTGAATGAGCAGTTCTTC.

This rearrangement joins TRBV20-1 to TRBJ1-1; possibly TRBD1 for D (5 bases). From germline, CDR1 is DFQATT and CDR2 SNEGSKA (reference sequence). The germline V and J ends were trimmed by 4 bases and 2 bases, with 11 bases remaining between them. The CDR3 runs to 13 residues. The CDR3 region is CSAKSGYNTEAFF. CDR3 DNA: TGCAGTGCTAAGTCAGGGTACAACACTGAAGCTTTCTTT.

The chain is built from TRBV14 and TRBJ1-1; D not resolved. The V end lost 2 bases, the J end lost 4 bases, and 14 bases lay between the germline ends. Germline V gene sequence: CDR1 SGHDN, CDR2 FVKESK. The CDR3 spans 15 residues. This CDR3 is CASSQTGRRGTEAFF. In DNA, the CDR3 is TGTGCCAGCAGCCAAACTGGCCGGCGGGGCACTGAAGCTTTCTTT.

This clonotype was seen only a few times. The CDR3 spells CAIRDSKNTGELFF. In nucleotides, the CDR3 is TGTGCCATCCGGGACAGTAAGAACACCGGGGAGCTGTTTTTT. The V gene is TRBV10-3, the J gene TRBJ2-2, with 7 bases identical to TRBD1. Trimming cost V 8 bases and J 1 base; bases outside gene matches: 4. Germline CDR1 is ENHRY and CDR2 is SYGVKD. The CDR3 sequence is 14 residues long.

V and J are TRBV7-3 and TRBJ2-1; D not resolved. This CDR3 region has 20 residues. Trimming shortened V by 0 bases and J by 4 bases, and 25 bases separated the two germline ends. Germline lookup yields CDR1 SGHTA and CDR2 FQGTGA. This CDR3 is CASSLTSLFHFTMGYNEQFF. In DNA form, the CDR3 reads TGTGCCAGCAGCTTAACTTCTCTTTTTCATTTTACAATGGGATACAATGAGCAGTTCTTC.

The rearrangement links TRBV5-1 to TRBJ1-1; maybe TRBD1 (5 bases). The CDR3 spans 13 residues. CDR1 is SGHRS, CDR2 YFSETQ, per germline. The V gene lost 3 bases and the J gene lost 2 bases, with 8 bases spanning the gap. CDR3 sequence reads: CASSSQVNTEAFF. The CDR3 bases are TGCGCCAGCAGCTCACAGGTAAACACTGAAGCTTTCTTT.

The rearrangement links TRBV3-1 to TRBJ2-2, with TRBD2 matching over 10 bases. Germline CDR1 reads LGHDT; CDR2 reads YNNKEL (reference sequence). Losses at the gene ends were 6 bases for V and 3 bases for J; bases not matched to a gene: 10. The CDR3 covers 17 residues. This CDR3 reads CASRPERGGLDTGELFF. Here the CDR3 DNA reads TGTGCCAGCAGGCCCGAGCGGGGGGGCCTGGACACCGGGGAGCTGTTTTTT.

The chain combines TRBV7-6 with TRBJ2-5; the match to TRBD1 covers 10 bases. J was trimmed by 5 bases and V by 5 bases; bases with no gene match: 14. This CDR3 has 17 amino acids. Germline-derived CDR1 and CDR2 are SGHVS and FNYEAQ. CDR3 in amino acids: CASSPNLGTGARETQYF. The CDR3 DNA follows: TGTGCCAGCAGCCCGAATCTTGGGACAGGGGCCCGGGAGACCCAGTACTTC.

The V and J genes are TRBV20-1 and TRBJ1-1; D remains ambiguous. The CDR3 contains 15 residues. The V and J ends lost 2 bases and 6 bases respectively, with 19 bases between them. Looked up from germline, CDR1 is DFQATT and CDR2 is SNEGSKA (reference sequence). This CDR3 is CSARTRLSSLAEAFF. The CDR3, as DNA: TGCAGTGCTAGAACCCGGCTTTCGTCATTGGCTGAAGCTTTCTTT.

This clonotype occurred many times. This sequence joins TRBV9 and TRBJ2-1, with 8 bases matching TRBD2. The CDR3 contains 17 residues. Germline values: CDR1 SGDLS, CDR2 YYNGEE. The V and J ends lost 0 bases and 10 bases, in that order; junction bases with no gene match: 15. The CDR3 coding sequence is TGTGCCAGCAGCGTAGGATCACCCGGAGCGGGGGCCCCCGAGCAGTTCTTC. Residues: CASSVGSPGAGAPEQFF.

The chain employs TRBV20-1 and TRBJ1-2, with D unresolved. This CDR3 is built from 14 residues. Germline values: CDR1 DFQATT, CDR2 SNEGSKA (reference sequence). V was cut by 1 base and J by 8 bases, with 17 bases left in between. CDR3 loop: CSARGARLQTGYTF. DNA for the CDR3: TGCAGTGCTAGAGGCGCCAGGCTACAGACGGGCTACACCTTC.

This clonotype appeared a few times. The chain uses TRBV28 and TRBJ1-2; 7 bases agree with TRBD1. V shed 8 bases, J shed 4 bases, and the junction held 13 bases outside the gene matches. The germline CDR1 and CDR2 sequences are MDHEN and SYDVKM. The CDR3 runs to 15 residues. The CDR3 spells CASGGTENGPYGYTF. CDR3 in DNA: TGTGCCAGCGGGGGGACAGAGAACGGGCCCTATGGCTACACCTTC.

This clonotype was recorded a few times. The genes are TRBV5-5 and TRBJ1-4, with 8 nucleotides matching TRBD1. Germline lookup yields CDR1 SGHKS and CDR2 YYEKEE (reference sequence). V lost 3 bases, J lost 8 bases, and 18 bases stayed unmatched. This CDR3 contains 18 residues. The CDR3 nucleotides read TGTGCCAGCAGCTCCGGACAGGGTAACACCCAAATGGACGAAAAACTGTTTTTT. Encoded protein: CASSSGQGNTQMDEKLFF. The whole variable domain, remainder taken from reference TRBV5-5 and TRBJ1-4, is DAGVTQSPTHLIKTRGQQVTLRCSPISGHKSVSWYQQVLGQGPQFIFQYYEKEERGRGNFPDRFSARQFPNYSSELNVNALLLGDSALYLCASSSGQGNTQMDEKLFFGSGTQLSVL.

This clonotype was found a few times. DNA of the CDR3: TGTGCCAGCAGTTCATTCCTTGTCCACGAGCAGTACTTC. The encoded protein is CASSSFLVHEQYF. The chain links TRBV27 to TRBJ2-7; the D is unclear. V gave up 4 bases and J gave up 5 bases, with 12 bases separating them. CDR1 is MNHEY, CDR2 SMNVEV, per germline (reference sequence). The CDR3 runs to 13 residues.

V is TRBV20-1 and J is TRBJ2-7, with no clear D. The germline gives CDR1 DFQATT, CDR2 SNEGSKA (reference sequence). V lost 7 bases to trimming and J lost 4 bases, with 14 bases between them. CDR3 length equals 12 residues. CDR3 DNA sequence: TGCAGTGGAATCCGCTCCTCTTACGAGCAGTACTTC. The encoded protein is CSGIRSSYEQYF.

The chain couples TRBV4-1 to TRBJ2-2, with D perhaps given as TRBD1 or TRBD2 (5 bases each). The V and J ends lost 7 bases and 2 bases respectively, with 23 bases between them. The CDR3 is 18 residues long. Germline lookup yields CDR1 MGHRA and CDR2 YSYEKL. The CDR3 reads CASKGERAYGVNTGELFF. The CDR3 DNA reads as TGCGCCAGCAAAGGGGAGAGGGCTTATGGGGTAAACACCGGGGAGCTGTTTTTT.

This clonotype was counted at least ten times. This chain uses TRBV28 with TRBJ2-7, with D possibly matching TRBD1 (5 bases). Per germline, CDR1 MDHEN and CDR2 SYDVKM. V lost 6 bases and J 4 bases, leaving 7 bases between the germline ends. The CDR3 is 11 residues long. The CDR3 sequence is CASSRAYEQYF. The CDR3 coding sequence is TGTGCCAGCAGCAGGGCGTACGAGCAGTACTTC.

This clonotype was counted only a few times. V usage is TRBV20-1 and J usage is TRBJ2-1; 8 bases are shared with TRBD2. Germline V gene sequence: CDR1 DFQATT, CDR2 SNEGSKA (reference sequence). The V and J ends lost 5 bases and 5 bases, in that order; junction bases with no gene match: 11. This CDR3 comprises 15 residues. CDR3 residues: CSAEGGTRIHNEQFF. CDR3 bases: TGCAGTGCTGAGGGCGGGACTAGAATCCACAATGAGCAGTTCTTC.

This clonotype was detected ten times or more. The rearrangement joins TRBV30 to TRBJ1-1; D gene uncertain. The CDR3 spans 10 residues. Trimming pared 1 base from V and 7 bases from J, leaving 4 bases between. Germline values: CDR1 GTSNPN, CDR2 SVGIG (reference sequence). CDR3 nucleotides: TGTGCCTGGAGTGGGGTTGAAGCTTTCTTT. This codes for CAWSGVEAFF.

This clonotype was seen only a few times. This chain connects TRBV20-1 to TRBJ2-7; 7 nucleotides match TRBD1. This CDR3 has 14 amino acids. The V and J ends lost 6 bases and 0 bases, in that order; junction bases with no gene match: 8. Germline V gene data show CDR1 as DFQATT and CDR2 as SNEGSKA (reference sequence). The CDR3 DNA follows: TGCAGTGCCGAAGGGGGCGCCCCCTCCTACGAGCAGTACTTC. Its protein product is CSAEGGAPSYEQYF.

V is TRBV11-2 and J is TRBJ2-5; 9 bases are shared with TRBD2. The CDR3 covers 18 residues. The germline CDR1 and CDR2 sequences are SGHAT and FQNNGV. The V segment lost 3 bases and the J segment 5 bases; nucleotides outside the gene matches: 16. The CDR3 spells CASSFGFSLRGGVETQYF. As DNA, the CDR3 is TGTGCCAGCAGCTTCGGGTTTAGTTTGCGGGGGGGCGTGGAGACCCAGTACTTC.

The chain employs TRBV5-1 and TRBJ2-3; D unresolved. The germline CDR1 and CDR2 sequences are SGHRS and YFSETQ. V was clipped by 2 bases and J by 0 bases, with 10 bases between them. This CDR3 has 15 residues. The CDR3 reads CASSFSPPSTDTQYF. CDR3 in DNA: TGCGCCAGCAGCTTCTCCCCACCTAGCACAGATACGCAGTATTTT.

This clonotype was counted between two and nine times. The V gene is TRBV7-9, the J gene TRBJ1-2; 8 bases align to TRBD1. The CDR3 is 15 residues long. The J segment lost 3 bases and the V segment lost 8 bases, leaving 11 bases of the junction unmatched. The V gene's germline CDR1 is SEHNR and CDR2 FQNEAQ (reference sequence). The CDR3 DNA reads as TGTGCCAGCCTGGGACAGGATAGTTTATACTATGGCTACACCTTC. Its translation: CASLGQDSLYYGYTF.

This clonotype turned up a few times. The V and J genes are TRBV29-1 and TRBJ2-7; D is perhaps TRBD1 (6 bases). Germline V gene sequence: CDR1 SQVTM, CDR2 ANQGSEA. This CDR3 contains 11 residues. The CDR3 region has the DNA TGCAGTGTTTGGAAAAGGGGGGAGCAGTACTTC. It encodes CSVWKRGEQYF.